The 32 T cell receptor beta chains reported below all come from one sample, sequenced in a study of cytotoxic CD8 clonotypes in ibrutinib-treated CLL. Data came from immunoSEQ multiplex PCR; TCRdb stores just in-frame clones and leaves some out. The sample yields about 310,000 clones, more than 65% seen once. The starting material was PBMCs, obtained before ibrutinib treatment. The source of these receptors is a human donor with chronic lymphocytic leukemia.

The V gene is TRBV15, the J gene TRBJ1-3; no reliable D call. Deletions cut 9 bases from V and 0 bases from J, with 12 bases between. Germline values: CDR1 LNHNV, CDR2 YYDKDF (reference sequence). The CDR3 has 14 residues. CDR3 sequence reads: CATSFDTSGNTIYF. As DNA, the CDR3 is TGTGCCACTTCATTCGACACCTCTGGAAACACCATATATTTT. The full variable domain, rest sourced from reference TRBV15 and TRBJ1-3, is DAMVIQNPRYQVTQFGKPVTLSCSQTLNHNVMYWYQQKSSQAPKLLFHYYDKDFNNEADTPDNFQSRRPNTSFCFLDIRSPGLGDTAMYLCATSFDTSGNTIYFGEGSWLTVV.

This clone was recorded a few times. V is TRBV19 and J is TRBJ2-7; D might be TRBD1 (6 bases). V was trimmed by 3 bases and J by 6 bases, leaving 9 bases between them. In germline, CDR1 is LNHDA, CDR2 SQIVND (reference sequence). The CDR3 extends over 12 amino acids. CDR3 sequence: CASSIQGSEQYF. CDR3 DNA: TGTGCCAGTAGTATCCAGGGGAGCGAGCAGTACTTC.

The genes are TRBV6-5 and TRBJ1-1; 7 positions match TRBD1. The CDR3 length is 12 residues. J was trimmed by 10 bases and V by 2 bases; bases with no gene match: 4. Germline V gene data show CDR1 as MNHEY and CDR2 as SVGAGI. The CDR3: CASSYRAGGAFF. CDR3 in DNA: TGTGCCAGCAGTTACCGTGCAGGGGGAGCTTTCTTT.

This rearrangement joins TRBV9 to TRBJ2-1; TRBD2 matches at 11 bases. This CDR3 spans 15 amino acids. Trimming at V came to 3 bases and at J to 6 bases, leaving 5 bases not matched to a gene. The germline gives CDR1 SGDLS, CDR2 YYNGEE. In nucleotides, the CDR3 is TGTGCCAGCAGCGATAGCGGGAGGGCCTCCAATGAGCAGTTCTTC. It encodes CASSDSGRASNEQFF.

V is TRBV6-1 and J is TRBJ2-5; perhaps D is TRBD1 or TRBD2 (5 bases each). In germline, CDR1 is MNHNS, CDR2 SASEGT. The CDR3 consists of 15 residues. V was pared by 0 bases and J by 9 bases, with 17 bases between. The CDR3 bases are TGTGCCAGCAGTGAAGCGTACCGCGGCCGAGGGGCCCAGTACTTC. Translated, it gives CASSEAYRGRGAQYF.

CDR3 DNA: TGTGCCAGCAGCCAGAGTAGCGGGAGCAACAATGAGCAGTTCTTC. Residues: CASSQSSGSNNEQFF. The rearrangement uses TRBV14 and TRBJ2-1, with 9 bases that match TRBD2. Germline CDR1 is SGHDN and CDR2 is FVKESK. Trimming took 3 bases from V and 5 from J; bases not matched to a gene: 5. The CDR3 consists of 15 residues.

The chain is built from TRBV5-6 and TRBJ2-7; D remains ambiguous. The CDR3 loop spans 12 amino acids. Germline CDR1 reads SGHDT; CDR2 reads YYEEEE. Between the trimmed V and J ends, which lost 6 bases and 7 bases, there was a span of 14 bases. The CDR3 is CASTLAETEQYF. The CDR3 region has the DNA TGTGCCAGCACCTTAGCAGAAACAGAGCAGTACTTC.

This clone came up once. This rearrangement joins TRBV18 to TRBJ2-2; TRBD2 agrees at 7 bases. This CDR3 has 15 amino acids. Trimming removed 2 bases from V and 4 bases from J; junction bases left unmatched: 4. Germline values: CDR1 KGHSH, CDR2 LQKENI. CDR3 sequence: CASSPSTSSTGELFF. CDR3 coding DNA: TGTGCCAGCTCACCATCGACTAGCTCCACCGGGGAGCTGTTTTTT.

V gene TRBV5-1 combines with J gene TRBJ2-7; D unresolved. This CDR3 has 13 residues. The germline CDR1 and CDR2 sequences are SGHRS and YFSETQ. The V and J ends lost 5 bases and 4 bases respectively, with 13 bases between them. CDR3 coding DNA: TGCGCCAGCAGTTCAGACTTGGAATACGAGCAGTACTTC. Translation: CASSSDLEYEQYF. The full variable domain, completed using reference TRBV5-1 and TRBJ2-7, is KAGVTQTPRYLIKTRGQQVTLSCSPISGHRSVSWYQQTPGQGLQFLFEYFSETQRNKGNFPGRFSGRQFSNSRSEMNVSTLELGDSALYLCASSSDLEYEQYFGPGTRLTVT.

The V call is TRBV7-8, the J call TRBJ1-5; tentative D call: TRBD1 (6 bases). The V end lost 5 bases, the J end lost 1 base, and 12 bases lay between the germline ends. Germline CDR1 reads SGHVS; CDR2 reads FQNEAQ. The CDR3 spans 15 residues. The CDR3 here is CASSTRTVSNQPQHF. The CDR3 DNA sequence: TGTGCCAGCAGCACCAGGACAGTAAGCAATCAGCCCCAGCATTTT.

The CDR3 region is CASRTGSGRQFF. For the CDR3, the DNA is TGTGCCAGTAGGACCGGGTCAGGGCGGCAGTTCTTC. V gene TRBV19 combines with J gene TRBJ2-1, with D perhaps matching TRBD1 (5 bases). The CDR3 is 12 residues long. Germline loops: CDR1 LNHDA, CDR2 SQIVND (reference sequence). V lost 6 bases and J lost 12, with 15 bases in between.

As DNA, the CDR3 is TGTGCCAGCAGCTTACCCCGACAGGGAAACACCGGGGAGCTGTTTTTT. This translates into CASSLPRQGNTGELFF. The rearrangement joins TRBV7-8 to TRBJ2-2; TRBD1 matches at 7 bases. This CDR3 is 16 amino acids long. The germline gives CDR1 SGHVS, CDR2 FQNEAQ. J lost 2 bases, V lost 2 bases, and 5 bases had no gene match.

This clone has ten or more counts. The rearrangement links TRBV5-1 to TRBJ2-5; D is unclear. CDR1 is SGHRS, CDR2 YFSETQ, per germline. Between the trimmed V and J ends, which lost 7 bases and 2 bases, there was a span of 12 bases. CDR3 length: 13 amino acids. CDR3 sequence reads: CASRRVNQETQYF. CDR3 coding DNA: TGCGCCAGCCGCCGGGTAAATCAAGAGACCCAGTACTTC.

V gene TRBV7-3 combines with J gene TRBJ2-7; 9 bases map to TRBD1. Per germline, CDR1 SGHTA and CDR2 FQGTGA. Germline trimming cut 5 bases from V and 7 bases from J; bases unmatched to any gene: 9. This CDR3 has 14 amino acids. The CDR3 is CASSPGTGLTEQYF. CDR3 coding DNA: TGTGCCAGCAGCCCGGGGACAGGGCTAACGGAGCAGTACTTC.

The CDR3 here is CASSVGGTDTQYF. The CDR3 region has the DNA TGTGCCAGCAGCGTCGGCGGCACAGATACGCAGTATTTT. This chain uses TRBV9 with TRBJ2-3; no reliable D call. Germline V lookup: CDR1 SGDLS, CDR2 YYNGEE. There are 13 residues in the CDR3. The ends were cut back, 2 bases at V and 1 base at J, with 5 bases in the middle. The complete variable domain, with remaining parts taken from reference TRBV9 and TRBJ2-3, reads DSGVTQTPKHLITATGQRVTLRCSPRSGDLSVYWYQQSLDQGLQFLIQYYNGEERAKGNILERFSAQQFPDLHSELNLSSLELGDSALYFCASSVGGTDTQYFGPGTRLTVL.

The chain links TRBV9 to TRBJ2-7, with 9 positions matching TRBD2. The CDR3 loop spans 16 amino acids. After removal of 2 bases from V and 9 bases from J, the junction contained 15 bases not matched to a gene. In germline, CDR1 is SGDLS, CDR2 YYNGEE. The CDR3: CASSVSSGSRVRGQYF. CDR3 sequence (DNA): TGTGCCAGCAGCGTGAGTAGCGGGAGCCGCGTAAGGGGGCAGTACTTC.

The V and J genes are TRBV5-5 and TRBJ1-2; D ambiguous. In germline, CDR1 is SGHKS, CDR2 YYEKEE (reference sequence). There are 14 residues in the CDR3. The V end lost 0 bases, the J end lost 5 bases, and 11 bases lay between the germline ends. The CDR3 sequence is CASSLEANRYGYTF. The CDR3 DNA follows: TGTGCCAGCAGCTTGGAGGCGAATCGTTATGGCTACACCTTC. Based on the CDR3 plus reference TRBV5-5 and TRBJ1-2, the full variable domain is DAGVTQSPTHLIKTRGQQVTLRCSPISGHKSVSWYQQVLGQGPQFIFQYYEKEERGRGNFPDRFSARQFPNYSSELNVNALLLGDSALYLCASSLEANRYGYTFGSGTRLTVV.

The chain joins TRBV6-5 to TRBJ2-1, with 9 bases fitting TRBD1. The junction had 3 bases not matched to a gene; V was cut back by 5 bases and J by 4 bases. CDR1 is MNHEY and CDR2 is SVGAGI in the germline V gene. This CDR3 is built from 14 residues. The CDR3 sequence: CASSRGTGYNEQFF. The CDR3 nucleotides are TGTGCCAGCAGTCGAGGGACAGGGTACAATGAGCAGTTCTTC.

This rearrangement joins TRBV19 to TRBJ1-4, with D possibly TRBD1 on 5 matching bases. The CDR3 extends over 14 amino acids. The germline V gene encodes CDR1 LNHDA and CDR2 SQIVND (reference sequence). The V end lost 8 bases, the J end lost 4 bases, and 14 bases lay between the germline ends. DNA of the CDR3: TGTGCCAGTCACCGGGGGGTGGTTAATGAAAAACTGTTTTTT. Translation: CASHRGVVNEKLFF.

V gene TRBV5-1 combines with J gene TRBJ2-3, with D unclear. V was cut by 3 bases and J by 6 bases, with 11 bases left in between. Per the germline V gene, CDR1 is SGHRS and CDR2 is YFSETQ. This CDR3 contains 13 residues. CDR3 DNA: TGCGCCAGCAGCTCCACTCTAGTGGATACGCAGTATTTT. This sequence encodes CASSSTLVDTQYF.

The V and J genes are TRBV27 and TRBJ2-3; D gene uncertain. The CDR3 contains 16 residues. V was clipped by 1 base and J by 0 bases, with 11 bases between them. In germline, CDR1 is MNHEY, CDR2 SMNVEV (reference sequence). This chain's CDR3 is CASSLFQITSTDTQYF. In DNA form, the CDR3 reads TGTGCCAGCAGTTTATTCCAGATAACTAGCACAGATACGCAGTATTTT.

This CDR3 is CASSHGYNEQFF. CDR3 bases: TGTGCCAGCAGCCATGGGTACAATGAGCAGTTCTTC. The chain recombines TRBV14 with TRBJ2-1; unclear D gene. There are 12 residues in the CDR3. CDR1 SGHDN and CDR2 FVKESK come from the germline V gene. V lost 3 bases to trimming and J lost 4 bases, with 4 bases between them.

The V and J genes are TRBV5-6 and TRBJ2-7, with D unresolved. The CDR3 runs 11 residues. V lost 4 bases to trimming and J lost 0 bases, with 2 bases between them. From germline, CDR1 is SGHDT and CDR2 YYEEEE. Written as DNA, the CDR3 is TGTGCCAGCAGCCGCTCCTACGAGCAGTACTTC. Residues: CASSRSYEQYF.

The chain uses TRBV6-5 and TRBJ1-2, with a tentative D call TRBD1 (5 bases). With 6 bases removed from V and 3 bases from J, the gap between germline ends came to 14 bases. CDR3 length: 14 amino acids. Germline V gene lookup returns CDR1 MNHEY and CDR2 SVGAGI. The CDR3 loop is CASSVRQSYYGYTF. The CDR3, as DNA: TGTGCCAGCAGCGTTCGACAGTCTTACTATGGCTACACCTTC.

The chain combines TRBV2 with TRBJ2-1; 8 bases match TRBD1. J lost 2 bases, V lost 7 bases, and 4 bases had no gene match. Germline V lookup: CDR1 SNHLY, CDR2 FYNNEI. There are 14 residues in the CDR3. For the CDR3, the DNA is TGTGCCAGCAAAGTGGACAGGGCCTACAATGAGCAGTTCTTC. It is translated as CASKVDRAYNEQFF.

The rearrangement uses TRBV25-1 and TRBJ2-5, with 10 bases matching TRBD2. V shed 5 bases and J 5 bases; nucleotides not matched to a gene: 8. This CDR3 comprises 15 residues. CDR1 is MGHDK and CDR2 is SYGVNS in the germline V gene. The CDR3 reads CASSLLSGRVETQYF. The CDR3 region has the DNA TGTGCCAGCAGTCTGTTAAGCGGGAGGGTGGAGACCCAGTACTTC.

The V call is TRBV9, the J call TRBJ2-2; D unresolved. From germline, CDR1 is SGDLS and CDR2 YYNGEE. The CDR3 length is 14 residues. The V end lost 0 bases, the J end lost 4 bases, and 7 bases lay between the germline ends. The CDR3 loop is CASSVVGFTGELFF. The DNA for the CDR3 is TGTGCCAGCAGCGTAGTGGGTTTCACCGGGGAGCTGTTTTTT.

This chain links TRBV7-2 with TRBJ2-7; no reliable D call. The ends were cut back, 5 bases at V and 9 bases at J, with 8 bases in the middle. Germline CDR1 and CDR2: SGHTA and FQGNSA. The CDR3 consists of 10 residues. CDR3 in amino acids: CASSPPSQYF. The CDR3 DNA is TGTGCCAGCAGCCCCCCATCGCAGTACTTC.

This chain connects TRBV27 to TRBJ1-2, with TRBD1 matching 7 bases. Germline CDR1 MNHEY, CDR2 SMNVEV (reference sequence). V dropped 6 bases and J dropped 6; count of bases not matched to a gene: 16. The CDR3 is 16 amino acids. CDR3 sequence: CASSTDRSSPINGYTF. CDR3 sequence (DNA): TGTGCCAGCAGCACGGACAGGTCATCACCTATTAATGGCTACACCTTC.

The rearrangement uses TRBV19 and TRBJ2-7; TRBD2 matches at 11 bases. Germline CDR1 LNHDA, CDR2 SQIVND (reference sequence). The V and J ends lost 4 bases and 3 bases, in that order; junction bases with no gene match: 11. The CDR3 loop spans 17 amino acids. CDR3 coding DNA: TGTGCCAGTAGTAGTCGGACTAGCGGGCGAATGAACTACGAGCAGTACTTC. This translates into CASSSRTSGRMNYEQYF. The complete variable domain, with remaining parts taken from reference TRBV19 and TRBJ2-7, reads DGGITQSPKYLFRKEGQNVTLSCEQNLNHDAMYWYRQDPGQGLRLIYYSQIVNDFQKGDIAEGYSVSREKKESFPLTVTSAQKNPTAFYLCASSSRTSGRMNYEQYFGPGTRLTVT.

The chain is built from TRBV5-4 and TRBJ2-1; 8 bases line up with TRBD2. V lost 5 bases, J lost 4 bases, and 11 bases stayed unmatched. Per germline, CDR1 SGHNT and CDR2 YYREEE (reference sequence). This CDR3 contains 16 residues. For the CDR3, the DNA is TGTGCCAGCAGATTAGCGGGACCCGCTAAATACAATGAGCAGTTCTTC. Its protein is CASRLAGPAKYNEQFF.

The chain recombines TRBV9 with TRBJ2-6; 7 bases are a match to TRBD1. V trimming: 5 bases; J trimming: 4 bases; junction bases outside the gene matches: 9. Per germline, CDR1 SGDLS and CDR2 YYNGEE. This CDR3 is 16 amino acids long. The CDR3 region has the DNA TGTGCCAGCAGTGACAACAGGGGACCCGGGGCCAACGTCCTGACTTTC. Protein: CASSDNRGPGANVLTF.